Following are 16 T cell receptor beta chains from one sample sequenced in a study of T cell responses to AZD1222 COVID-19 vaccine. Profiling relied on immunoSEQ multiplex PCR, and the TCRdb table lists in-frame clones only, not all of them. The sample holds about 60,000 clones, around 87% seen once. Sequencing used peripheral blood, obtained on day 0 of AZD1222 vaccination. These receptors were collected from an adult in good health.

The gene calls are TRBV7-9 and TRBJ2-7; weak D call: TRBD2 (5 bases). Germline loops: CDR1 SEHNR, CDR2 FQNEAQ (reference sequence). The CDR3 consists of 13 residues. V was clipped by 4 bases and J by 10 bases, with 17 bases between them. This CDR3 is CASSSNDGINQYF. The CDR3 nucleotides are TGTGCCAGCAGCTCCAACGACGGGATCAATCAGTACTTC.

This clone has just one count. The chain has TRBV9 and TRBJ1-6; 10 positions match TRBD1. Losses at the gene ends were 2 bases for V and 7 bases for J; bases not matched to a gene: 9. CDR3 size: 17 residues. Per the germline V gene, CDR1 is SGDLS and CDR2 is YYNGEE. CDR3 DNA sequence: TGTGCCAGCAGCGTTGCCGGGACAGGGGACGGAAATTCACCCCTCCACTTT. It encodes CASSVAGTGDGNSPLHF.

V and J are TRBV28 and TRBJ1-4; 8 positions match TRBD1. The germline CDR1 and CDR2 sequences are MDHEN and SYDVKM. V gave up 3 bases and J gave up 7 bases; unmatched junction bases: 7. The CDR3 is made up of 15 amino acids. The CDR3 nucleotides are TGTGCCAGCAGTTTCACACCACAGGGGGGTGAAAAACTGTTTTTT. It encodes CASSFTPQGGEKLFF.

The CDR3 loop reads CASSPSAGDTEAFF. The CDR3 DNA is TGTGCCAGCTCACCTAGCGCAGGGGACACTGAAGCTTTCTTT. V usage is TRBV18 and J usage is TRBJ1-1; D is possibly TRBD1 (6 bases). The CDR3 covers 14 residues. Trimming took off 3 bases at V and 3 bases at J, with 11 bases between the two ends. In germline, CDR1 is KGHSH, CDR2 LQKENI.

The gene calls are TRBV15 and TRBJ2-1, with D perhaps TRBD2 (5 bases). Germline V gene sequence: CDR1 LNHNV, CDR2 YYDKDF (reference sequence). This CDR3 is 12 amino acids long. Trimming left V 0 bases short and J 13 bases short, with 10 bases between. CDR3 sequence (DNA): TGTGCCACCAGCAGAGACCGGGAACTTCAGTTCTTC. As protein: CATSRDRELQFF.

The chain carries TRBV4-2 and TRBJ1-4; 9 positions agree with TRBD1. The CDR3 contains 16 residues. CDR1 is LGHNA, CDR2 YNFKEQ, per germline. The ends lost 0 bases at V and 8 bases at J; junction bases unmatched: 7. As DNA, the CDR3 is TGTGCCAGCAGCCAAGATAGAGGGACAGGGTTGGAAAAACTGTTTTTT. This gives the protein CASSQDRGTGLEKLFF.

DNA of the CDR3: TGCGCCAGCAGCCGAGTTGAGGGGGCCTACGAGCAGTACTTC. The encoded protein is CASSRVEGAYEQYF. V gene TRBV4-1 combines with J gene TRBJ2-7, with D possibly TRBD1 on 6 matching bases. CDR1 and CDR2 (germline): MGHRA, YSYEKL. V lost 4 bases and J 2 bases, leaving 12 bases between the germline ends. CDR3 length: 14 residues.

The genes are TRBV7-9 and TRBJ1-1; D is ambiguous. V was pared by 1 base and J by 1 base, with 4 bases between. Germline CDR1 and CDR2: SEHNR and FQNEAQ (reference sequence). The CDR3 consists of 13 residues. This CDR3 reads CASSLVANTEAFF. The CDR3 DNA reads TGTGCCAGCAGCTTAGTGGCGAACACTGAAGCTTTCTTT. The variable domain in full, completed from reference TRBV7-9 and TRBJ1-1, reads DTGVSQNPRHKITKRGQNVTFRCDPISEHNRLYWYRQTLGQGPEFLTYFQNEAQLEKSRLLSDRFSAERPKGSFSTLEIQRTEQGDSAMYLCASSLVANTEAFFGQGTRLTVV.

V gene TRBV18 combines with J gene TRBJ2-7; D gene uncertain. Looked up from germline, CDR1 is KGHSH and CDR2 is LQKENI. V lost 3 bases to trimming and J lost 3 bases, with 9 bases between them. The CDR3 loop spans 13 amino acids. CDR3 nucleotides: TGTGCCAGCTCACCTGGTCCCAGCTACGAGCAGTACTTC. This encodes CASSPGPSYEQYF.

This chain links TRBV6-2 or TRBV6-3 with TRBJ1-2; D unresolved. The CDR3 loop spans 14 amino acids. Germline CDR1 is MNHEY and CDR2 is SVGEGT. V gave up 4 bases and J gave up 4 bases, with 13 bases separating them. CDR3: CASSSTVVVYGYTF. CDR3 DNA sequence: TGTGCCAGCAGTTCTACCGTGGTTGTCTATGGCTACACCTTC.

V and J are TRBV30 and TRBJ1-6; D not certain. The CDR3 runs to 15 residues. With 0 bases removed from V and 9 bases from J, the gap between germline ends came to 15 bases. Germline loops: CDR1 GTSNPN, CDR2 SVGIG (reference sequence). Here the CDR3 DNA reads TGTGCCTGGAGTGTAGGGTCAGCTTATGGTTCACCCCTCCACTTT. Encoded protein: CAWSVGSAYGSPLHF.

This chain uses TRBV6-5 with TRBJ1-1, with D tentatively TRBD1 (5 bases). The germline V and J ends were trimmed by 6 bases and 3 bases, with 17 bases remaining between them. This CDR3 has 15 amino acids. Germline V CDR1 and CDR2: MNHEY, SVGAGI. CDR3 residues: CASSKPGQVDTEAFF. The CDR3 nucleotides are TGTGCCAGCAGCAAACCCGGACAAGTCGACACTGAAGCTTTCTTT.

The chain is built from TRBV9 and TRBJ2-5; D is unclear. Trimming stripped 0 bases from V and 2 bases from J, with 8 bases between. The CDR3 sequence is 14 residues long. Germline V gene sequence: CDR1 SGDLS, CDR2 YYNGEE. This chain's CDR3 is CASSVGNLQETQYF. CDR3 coding DNA: TGTGCCAGCAGCGTAGGCAATCTTCAAGAGACCCAGTACTTC. Complete variable domain (other parts from reference TRBV9 and TRBJ2-5): DSGVTQTPKHLITATGQRVTLRCSPRSGDLSVYWYQQSLDQGLQFLIQYYNGEERAKGNILERFSAQQFPDLHSELNLSSLELGDSALYFCASSVGNLQETQYFGPGTRLLVL.

The V gene is TRBV19, the J gene TRBJ1-6; 11 bases are shared with TRBD1. Losses at the gene ends were 8 bases for V and 8 bases for J; bases not matched to a gene: 5. The CDR3 spans 14 residues. CDR1 LNHDA and CDR2 SQIVND come from the germline V gene (reference sequence). CDR3 bases: TGTGCCAGTGTTCCGGGACAGGGGGATTCACCCCTCCACTTT. This gives the protein CASVPGQGDSPLHF.

This chain joins TRBV3-1 (or the pseudogene TRBV3-2) and TRBJ2-7; D is ambiguous. The CDR3 runs 17 residues. Trimming removed 2 bases at V and 2 bases at J, with 19 bases between. CDR1 and CDR2 from the germline V gene are LGHDT and YNNKEL (reference sequence). CDR3 nucleotides: TGTGCCAGCAGCCAAACCACCCAGCGTCGTGGGACCTACGAGCAGTACTTC. Amino acid sequence: CASSQTTQRRGTYEQYF.

The chain couples TRBV19 to TRBJ1-2; D uncertain. The V gene's germline CDR1 is LNHDA and CDR2 SQIVND (reference sequence). The CDR3 consists of 13 residues. The germline V and J ends were trimmed by 7 bases and 2 bases, with 11 bases remaining between them. In DNA, the CDR3 is TGTGCCAGTAACCCCGGCGGCAACTATGGCTACACCTTC. Protein: CASNPGGNYGYTF.